This T cell receptor beta chain stems from a study of cytomegalovirus exposure and HLA in healthy donors. Regarding the study as a whole: Donor immune exposure was known only as CMV serostatus. In a later analysis, V- and J-gene trimming of beta chains associated with a DCLRE1C missense variant, replicated independently.

Germline V lookup: CDR1 ENHRY, CDR2 SYGVKD. Germline trimming cut 4 bases from V and 0 bases from J; bases unmatched to any gene: 1. CDR3 length: 14 amino acids. PCR used 60 Vbeta primers and 13 Jbeta primers. Assay: immunoSEQ multiplex PCR; the TCRdb copy retains only in-frame clones and omits some. The sample holds some 130,000 clones, approximately 77% seen once. As for this clone: Its antigen remains unknown.

The sequenced sample was PBMCs. The origin of this receptor is a man aged 30 to 39 in good health and CMV-seronegative. V and J are TRBV10-3 and TRBJ1-1; 8 nucleotides align to TRBD1. The CDR3 DNA sequence: TGTGCCATCAGTGGACAGGGGTTGAACACTGAAGCTTTCTTT. Residues: CAISGQGLNTEAFF.